What follows are 5 T cell receptor beta chains derived from one specimen sequenced in a study of blood T cell repertoires in COVID-19. Only in-frame clones appear in the TCRdb table, and some are missing; sequencing was by immunoSEQ multiplex PCR. The data contain roughly 300,000 clones, approximately 87% of them singletons. Sequencing input: peripheral blood. Source of these receptors: a young woman with COVID-19, enrolled during active disease.

Written as DNA, the CDR3 is TGTGCCAGCAGCACAGGGCCCACCTCTGGAAACACCATATATTTT. It translates to CASSTGPTSGNTIYF. V gene TRBV28 combines with J gene TRBJ1-3, with a possible D match to TRBD1 (6 bases). V gave up 6 bases and J gave up 0 bases, with 12 bases separating them. The length of the CDR3 is 15 residues. The germline CDR1 and CDR2 sequences are MDHEN and SYDVKM.

The chain carries TRBV19 and TRBJ2-7, with 11 bases lining up with TRBD2. V lost 5 bases, J lost 3 bases, and 6 bases stayed unmatched. The germline gives CDR1 LNHDA, CDR2 SQIVND (reference sequence). The CDR3 contains 15 residues. The DNA of the CDR3 is TGTGCCAGTAGTGTGTCCGGGACTAGCGGCTACGAGCAGTACTTC. It is translated as CASSVSGTSGYEQYF.

V gene TRBV9 combines with J gene TRBJ1-3; TRBD1 matches 8 bases. This CDR3 has 15 amino acids. Losses at the gene ends were 4 bases for V and 0 bases for J; bases not matched to a gene: 3. CDR1 is SGDLS, CDR2 YYNGEE, per germline. The CDR3: CASSIGQGSGNTIYF. The CDR3 DNA follows: TGTGCCAGCAGCATCGGACAGGGCTCTGGAAACACCATATATTTT.

V and J are TRBV27 and TRBJ2-1; 7 bases agree with TRBD1. This CDR3 spans 13 amino acids. Germline-derived CDR1 and CDR2 are MNHEY and SMNVEV (reference sequence). V trimming: 5 bases; J trimming: 8 bases; junction bases outside the gene matches: 6. CDR3 loop: CASSKQGFDEQFF. CDR3 DNA: TGTGCCAGCAGTAAACAGGGGTTCGATGAGCAGTTCTTC.

The chain carries TRBV29-1 and TRBJ1-6; D call uncertain. Germline V gene data show CDR1 as SQVTM and CDR2 as ANQGSEA. This CDR3 is built from 14 residues. Trimming pared 6 bases from V and 3 bases from J, leaving 12 bases between. The CDR3 spells CSVSDRGYNSPLHF. The CDR3 DNA reads as TGCAGCGTGTCGGACCGGGGCTATAATTCACCCCTCCACTTT.